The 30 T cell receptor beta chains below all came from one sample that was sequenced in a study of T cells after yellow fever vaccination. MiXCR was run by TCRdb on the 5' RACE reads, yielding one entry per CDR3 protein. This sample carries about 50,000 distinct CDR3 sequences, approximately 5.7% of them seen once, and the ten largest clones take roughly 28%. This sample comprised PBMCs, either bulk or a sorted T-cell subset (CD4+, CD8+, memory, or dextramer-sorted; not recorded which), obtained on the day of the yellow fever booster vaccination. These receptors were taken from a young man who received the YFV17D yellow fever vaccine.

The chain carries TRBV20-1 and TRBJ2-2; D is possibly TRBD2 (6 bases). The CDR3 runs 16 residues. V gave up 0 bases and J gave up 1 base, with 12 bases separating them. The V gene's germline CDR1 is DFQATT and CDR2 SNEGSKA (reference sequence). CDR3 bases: TGCAGTGCTAGAGATCGAGGGCGGGGGAACACCGGGGAGCTGTTTTTT. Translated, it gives CSARDRGRGNTGELFF.

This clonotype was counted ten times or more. The CDR3 nucleotides are TGTGCCAGCAGCTTAGGCACAGGGGGCCGAAGTCAGCCCCAGCATTTT. As protein: CASSLGTGGRSQPQHF. The V and J genes are TRBV11-2 and TRBJ1-5, with TRBD1 identical over 9 bases. This CDR3 spans 16 amino acids. CDR1 SGHAT and CDR2 FQNNGV come from the germline V gene. With V trimmed by 1 base and J by 6 bases, 7 bases remained unmatched.

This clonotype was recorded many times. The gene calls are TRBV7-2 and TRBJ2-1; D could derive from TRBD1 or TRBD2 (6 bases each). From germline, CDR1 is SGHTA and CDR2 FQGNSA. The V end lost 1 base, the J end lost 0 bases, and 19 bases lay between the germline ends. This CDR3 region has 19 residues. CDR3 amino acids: CASSLVRGGRDSSYNEQFF. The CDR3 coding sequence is TGTGCCAGCAGCTTAGTACGTGGGGGGCGGGATAGCTCCTACAATGAGCAGTTCTTC.

The CDR3 region has the DNA TGTGCCAGCAAGCGGCCTAGCGGGGGGACCACAGATACGCAGTATTTT. Its translation: CASKRPSGGTTDTQYF. The rearrangement joins TRBV12-3 or TRBV12-4 to TRBJ2-3; 11 bases are a match to TRBD2. The CDR3 runs 16 residues. J gave up 2 bases and V 7 bases, and 8 bases lay outside the gene matches.

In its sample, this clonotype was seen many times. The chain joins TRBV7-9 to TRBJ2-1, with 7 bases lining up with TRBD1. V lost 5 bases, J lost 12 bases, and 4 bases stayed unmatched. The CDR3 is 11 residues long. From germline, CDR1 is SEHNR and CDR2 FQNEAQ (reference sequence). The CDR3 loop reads CASSLRTGQFF. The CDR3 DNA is TGTGCCAGCAGCCTTAGGACAGGGCAGTTCTTC.

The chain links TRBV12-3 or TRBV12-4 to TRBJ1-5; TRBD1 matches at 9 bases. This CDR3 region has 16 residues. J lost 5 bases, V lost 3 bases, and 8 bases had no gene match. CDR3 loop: CASSFIRDRVDQPQHF. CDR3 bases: TGTGCCAGCAGTTTTATTCGGGACAGGGTAGATCAGCCCCAGCATTTT.

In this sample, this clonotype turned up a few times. The CDR3 reads CSAPGGPYNEQFF. CDR3 nucleotide sequence: TGCAGTGCTCCGGGGGGGCCCTACAATGAGCAGTTCTTC. The V call is TRBV20-1, the J call TRBJ2-1; 8 bases are a match to TRBD2. The CDR3 has 13 amino acids. The V gene end was trimmed by 5 bases and the J gene end by 2 bases; junction bases not matched to a gene: 2. The germline V gene encodes CDR1 DFQATT and CDR2 SNEGSKA (reference sequence).

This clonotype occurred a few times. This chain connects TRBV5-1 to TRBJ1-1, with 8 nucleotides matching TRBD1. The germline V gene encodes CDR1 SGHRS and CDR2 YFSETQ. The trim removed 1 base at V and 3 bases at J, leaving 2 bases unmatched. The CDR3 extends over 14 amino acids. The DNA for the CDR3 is TGCGCCAGCAGCTTGTACAGGGGGGACACTGAAGCTTTCTTT. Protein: CASSLYRGDTEAFF.

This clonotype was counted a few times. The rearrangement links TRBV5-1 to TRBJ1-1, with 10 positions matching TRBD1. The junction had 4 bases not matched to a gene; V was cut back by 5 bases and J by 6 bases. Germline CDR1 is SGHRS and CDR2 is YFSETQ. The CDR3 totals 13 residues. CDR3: CASRKGQGAEAFF. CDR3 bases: TGCGCCAGCAGAAAAGGACAGGGGGCTGAAGCTTTCTTT.

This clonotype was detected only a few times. In DNA form, the CDR3 reads TGTGCCAGCAGCCAAGTGGGCCCTGAGCAGTTCTTC. It is translated as CASSQVGPEQFF. V gene TRBV3-1 combines with J gene TRBJ2-1; D unclear. Trimming pared 1 base from V and 9 bases from J, leaving 7 bases between. CDR3 length: 12 residues. Germline loops: CDR1 LGHDT, CDR2 YNNKEL (reference sequence).

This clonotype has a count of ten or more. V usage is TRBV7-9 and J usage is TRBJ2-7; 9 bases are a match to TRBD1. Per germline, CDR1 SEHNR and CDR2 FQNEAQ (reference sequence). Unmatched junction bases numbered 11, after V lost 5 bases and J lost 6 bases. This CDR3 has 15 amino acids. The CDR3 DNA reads TGTGCCAGCAGCAAACCGGGACAGGGTCATCCCGAGCAGTACTTC. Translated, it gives CASSKPGQGHPEQYF.

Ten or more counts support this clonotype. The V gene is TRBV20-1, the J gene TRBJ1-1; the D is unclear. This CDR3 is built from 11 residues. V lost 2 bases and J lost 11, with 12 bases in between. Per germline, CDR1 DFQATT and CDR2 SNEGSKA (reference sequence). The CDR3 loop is CSARRGPNAFF. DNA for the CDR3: TGCAGTGCTAGACGGGGTCCGAACGCTTTCTTT.

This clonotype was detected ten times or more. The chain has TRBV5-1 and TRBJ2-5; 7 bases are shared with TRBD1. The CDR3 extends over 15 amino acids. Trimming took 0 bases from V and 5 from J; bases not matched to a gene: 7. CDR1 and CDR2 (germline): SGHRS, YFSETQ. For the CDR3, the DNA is TGCGCCAGCAGCTTGGGTGACAGGGATCTGGAGACCCAGTACTTC. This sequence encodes CASSLGDRDLETQYF.

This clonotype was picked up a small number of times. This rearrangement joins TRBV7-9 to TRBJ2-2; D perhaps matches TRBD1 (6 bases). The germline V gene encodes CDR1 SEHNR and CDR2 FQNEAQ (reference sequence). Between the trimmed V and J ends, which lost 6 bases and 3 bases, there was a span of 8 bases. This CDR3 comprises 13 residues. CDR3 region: CASRAGDTGELFF. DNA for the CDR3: TGTGCCAGCAGGGCAGGGGACACCGGGGAGCTGTTTTTT.

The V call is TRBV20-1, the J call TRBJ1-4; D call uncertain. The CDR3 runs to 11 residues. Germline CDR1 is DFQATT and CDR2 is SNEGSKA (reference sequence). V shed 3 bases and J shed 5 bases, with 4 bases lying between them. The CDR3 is CSARTNEKLFF. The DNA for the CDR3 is TGCAGTGCTAGGACGAATGAAAAACTGTTTTTT.

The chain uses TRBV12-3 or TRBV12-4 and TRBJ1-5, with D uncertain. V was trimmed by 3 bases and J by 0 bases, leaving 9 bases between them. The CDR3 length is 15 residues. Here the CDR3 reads CASSFSMSSNQPQHF. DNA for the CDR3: TGTGCCAGCAGTTTCTCAATGAGTAGCAATCAGCCCCAGCATTTT.

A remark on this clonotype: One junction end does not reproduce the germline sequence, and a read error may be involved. The CDR3 DNA sequence: TGCGACAGCAGCCAAGAACAGGGGGTTGCTGGCTACACCTTC. Translation: CDSSQEQGVAGYTF. V gene TRBV4-1 combines with J gene TRBJ1-2, with 8 bases that match TRBD1. The CDR3 runs 14 residues. Per germline, CDR1 MGHRA and CDR2 YSYEKL.

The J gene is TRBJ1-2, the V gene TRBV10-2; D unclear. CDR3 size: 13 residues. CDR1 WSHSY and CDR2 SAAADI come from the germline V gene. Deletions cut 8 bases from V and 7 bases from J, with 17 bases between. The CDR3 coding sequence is TGCGCCAGCTATACCCGGGAAAGTGCTGGCTACACCTTC. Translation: CASYTRESAGYTF.

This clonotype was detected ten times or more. CDR3 sequence reads: CASSSPWGRIIQETQYF. The DNA for the CDR3 is TGCGCCAGCAGCTCCCCCTGGGGACGTATAATTCAAGAGACCCAGTACTTC. The V gene is TRBV5-1, the J gene TRBJ2-5, with D perhaps being TRBD1 or TRBD2 (5 bases each). This CDR3 comprises 17 residues. Per germline, CDR1 SGHRS and CDR2 YFSETQ. V lost 3 bases, J lost 2 bases, and 20 bases lay in between.

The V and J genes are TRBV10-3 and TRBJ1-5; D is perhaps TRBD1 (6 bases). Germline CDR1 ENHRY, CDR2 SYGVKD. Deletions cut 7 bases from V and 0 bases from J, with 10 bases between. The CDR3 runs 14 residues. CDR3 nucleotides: TGTGCCATCAAGGGGGACTATAGCAATCAGCCCCAGCATTTT. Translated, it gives CAIKGDYSNQPQHF.

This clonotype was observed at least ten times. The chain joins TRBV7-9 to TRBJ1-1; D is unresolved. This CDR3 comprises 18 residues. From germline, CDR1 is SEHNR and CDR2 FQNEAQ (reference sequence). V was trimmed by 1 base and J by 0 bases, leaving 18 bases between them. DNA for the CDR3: TGTGCCAGCAGCTTAGTCTCCGACTTATGGGAGATGAACACTGAAGCTTTCTTT. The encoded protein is CASSLVSDLWEMNTEAFF.

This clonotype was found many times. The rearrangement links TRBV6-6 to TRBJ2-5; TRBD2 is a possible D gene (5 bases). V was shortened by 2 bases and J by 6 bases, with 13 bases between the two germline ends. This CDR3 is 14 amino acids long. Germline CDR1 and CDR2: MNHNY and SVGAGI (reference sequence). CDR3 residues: CASSYAGVGKTQYF. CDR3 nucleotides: TGTGCCAGCAGTTACGCCGGGGTTGGAAAGACCCAGTACTTC.

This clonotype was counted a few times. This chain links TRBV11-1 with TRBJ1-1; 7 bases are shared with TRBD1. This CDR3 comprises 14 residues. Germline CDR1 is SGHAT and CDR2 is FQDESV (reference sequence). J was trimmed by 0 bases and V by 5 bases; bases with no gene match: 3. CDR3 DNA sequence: TGTGCCAGCAGCATCGGACAGGTGAACACTGAAGCTTTCTTT. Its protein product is CASSIGQVNTEAFF.

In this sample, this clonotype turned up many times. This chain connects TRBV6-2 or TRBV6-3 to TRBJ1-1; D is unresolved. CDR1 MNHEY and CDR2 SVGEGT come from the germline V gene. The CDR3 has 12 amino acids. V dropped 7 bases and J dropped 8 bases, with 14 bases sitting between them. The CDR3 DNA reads TGTGCCAGCAAGGAACCGAGGATGGAAGCTTTCTTT. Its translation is CASKEPRMEAFF.

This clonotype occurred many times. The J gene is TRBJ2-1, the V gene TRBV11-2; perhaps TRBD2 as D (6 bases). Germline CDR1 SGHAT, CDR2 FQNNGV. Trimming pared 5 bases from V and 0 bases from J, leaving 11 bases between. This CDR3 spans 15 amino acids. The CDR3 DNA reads TGTGCCAGCAGCCCGGGGAGGAGCTCCTACAATGAGCAGTTCTTC. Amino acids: CASSPGRSSYNEQFF.

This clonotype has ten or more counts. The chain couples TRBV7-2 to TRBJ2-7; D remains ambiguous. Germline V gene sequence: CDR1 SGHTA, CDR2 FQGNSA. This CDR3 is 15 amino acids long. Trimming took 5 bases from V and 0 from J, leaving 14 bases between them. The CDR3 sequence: CASSGRVASSYEQYF. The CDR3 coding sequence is TGTGCCAGCAGCGGAAGGGTAGCCAGCTCCTACGAGCAGTACTTC.

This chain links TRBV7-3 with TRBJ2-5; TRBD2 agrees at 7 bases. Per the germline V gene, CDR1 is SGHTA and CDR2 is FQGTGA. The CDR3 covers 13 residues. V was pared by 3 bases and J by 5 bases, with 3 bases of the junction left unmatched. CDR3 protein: CASSFWGGETQYF. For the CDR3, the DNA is TGTGCCAGCAGCTTCTGGGGGGGGGAGACCCAGTACTTC.

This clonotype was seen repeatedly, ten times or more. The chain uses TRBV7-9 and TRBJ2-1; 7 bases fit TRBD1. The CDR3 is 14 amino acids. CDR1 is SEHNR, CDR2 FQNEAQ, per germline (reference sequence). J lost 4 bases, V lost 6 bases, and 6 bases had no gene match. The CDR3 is CASRATGEYNEQFF. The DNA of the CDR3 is TGTGCCAGCAGGGCAACAGGGGAGTACAATGAGCAGTTCTTC.

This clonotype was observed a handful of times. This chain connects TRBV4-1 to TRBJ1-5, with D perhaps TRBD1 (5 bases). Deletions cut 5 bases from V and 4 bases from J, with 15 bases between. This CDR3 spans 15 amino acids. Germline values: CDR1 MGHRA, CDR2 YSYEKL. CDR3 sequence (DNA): TGCGCCAGCAGCGATAGGGGCCAGAAGAATCAGCCCCAGCATTTT. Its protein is CASSDRGQKNQPQHF.

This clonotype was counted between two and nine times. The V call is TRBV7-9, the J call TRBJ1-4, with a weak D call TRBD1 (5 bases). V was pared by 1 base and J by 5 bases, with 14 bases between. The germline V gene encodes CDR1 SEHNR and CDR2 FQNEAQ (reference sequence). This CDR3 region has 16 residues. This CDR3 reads CASSLVGRGRNEKLFF. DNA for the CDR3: TGTGCCAGCAGCTTAGTCGGTCGGGGCAGGAATGAAAAACTGTTTTTT.